The 8 T cell receptor beta chains listed next were all sequenced from one sample in a study of cytomegalovirus exposure and HLA in healthy donors (dated by TCRdb to 2016 to 2017). Libraries were prepared through the immunoSEQ multiplex PCR assay. TCRdb provides this immuneACCESS table in a form limited to in-frame rearrangements. Some clones are lacking; in checked studies, under half of them reflect an unresolved V gene, and why the rest are absent is not known. The sample yields tens of thousands of clones; roughly 95% were counted once. 4.5% of the sample belongs to the ten largest clones. Sequencing was performed on PBMCs. The source is a woman under 30 in good health and CMV-seropositive.

The chain couples TRBV19 to TRBJ1-3; 11 positions match TRBD1. V dropped 6 bases and J dropped 4; count of bases not matched to a gene: 8. CDR3 length equals 16 residues. CDR1 is LNHDA, CDR2 SQIVND, per germline (reference sequence). This CDR3 is CASRDGQGAQGNTIYF. The CDR3 DNA follows: TGTGCCAGTAGGGACGGACAGGGGGCGCAAGGAAACACCATATATTTT.

The chain has TRBV5-1 and TRBJ2-2; D perhaps matches TRBD2 (5 bases). The germline V gene encodes CDR1 SGHRS and CDR2 YFSETQ. The V end lost 0 bases, the J end lost 7 bases, and 13 bases lay between the germline ends. The CDR3 sequence is 15 residues long. The CDR3 DNA is TGCGCCAGCAGCTTGGCCGGGGTATATATCGGGGAGCTGTTTTTT. This encodes CASSLAGVYIGELFF.

In its sample, this clone was seen once. The chain uses TRBV9 and TRBJ2-1; the match to TRBD2 covers 7 bases. V gave up 0 bases and J gave up 6 bases; unmatched junction bases: 3. CDR1 and CDR2 (germline): SGDLS, YYNGEE. This CDR3 has 14 amino acids. The CDR3 bases are TGTGCCAGCAGCGTAGGGGGACTACCCAATGAGCAGTTCTTC. Its protein is CASSVGGLPNEQFF. The complete variable domain, with remaining parts taken from reference TRBV9 and TRBJ2-1, reads DSGVTQTPKHLITATGQRVTLRCSPRSGDLSVYWYQQSLDQGLQFLIQYYNGEERAKGNILERFSAQQFPDLHSELNLSSLELGDSALYFCASSVGGLPNEQFFGPGTRLTVL.

This chain connects TRBV12-5 to TRBJ2-5, with 14 bases lining up with TRBD2. After removal of 7 bases from V and 3 bases from J, the junction contained 13 bases not matched to a gene. This CDR3 region has 18 residues. In germline, CDR1 is LGHNT, CDR2 FRNRAP. The CDR3 reads CASVVPGLAGVVEETQYF. CDR3 DNA: TGTGCTAGTGTTGTCCCGGGACTAGCGGGAGTGGTGGAAGAGACCCAGTACTTC. The complete variable domain, with remaining parts taken from reference TRBV12-5 and TRBJ2-5, reads DARVTQTPRHKVTEMGQEVTMRCQPILGHNTVFWYRQTMMQGLELLAYFRNRAPLDDSGMPKDRFSAEMPDATLATLKIQPSEPRDSAVYFCASVVPGLAGVVEETQYFGPGTRLLVL.

The chain couples TRBV29-1 to TRBJ2-5; D possibly corresponds to TRBD1 (6 bases). This CDR3 region has 13 residues. Germline-derived CDR1 and CDR2 are SQVTM and ANQGSEA. V was clipped by 7 bases and J by 0 bases, with 12 bases between them. The CDR3 coding sequence is TGCAGCGCACCGGACAGACACCAAGAGACCCAGTACTTC. Translating gives CSAPDRHQETQYF.

The chain employs TRBV29-1 and TRBJ2-3; possible D gene TRBD2, 6 bases. The CDR3 covers 14 residues. V lost 7 bases to trimming and J lost 4 bases, with 18 bases between them. Germline-derived CDR1 and CDR2 are SQVTM and ANQGSEA. The CDR3 reads CSGRERVLADTQYF. Here the CDR3 DNA reads TGCAGCGGGAGGGAGAGGGTTTTGGCAGATACGCAGTATTTT.

This rearrangement joins TRBV10-3 to TRBJ1-1, with a possible D match to TRBD1 (6 bases). V was trimmed by 8 bases and J by 4 bases, leaving 14 bases between them. Germline assignment: CDR1 ENHRY and CDR2 SYGVKD. The CDR3 contains 13 residues. Here the CDR3 DNA reads TGTGCCATCGGGGGCGGGTCGGGCACTGAAGCTTTCTTT. Its translation: CAIGGGSGTEAFF.

CDR3 sequence: CASSDPGSGNTEAFF. The CDR3 DNA sequence: TGTGCCAGCAGTGATCCTGGGTCAGGGAACACTGAAGCTTTCTTT. The chain combines TRBV25-1 with TRBJ1-1; D gene unclear. Germline CDR1 MGHDK, CDR2 SYGVNS. This CDR3 contains 15 residues. V lost 3 bases and J lost 1, with 12 bases in between.